The 8 T cell receptor beta chains in this list originate from one sample, sequenced in a study of Ad26.COV2.S vaccination and SARS-CoV-2 variants (dated by TCRdb to the early 2020s). The intended sense of this specimen's treatment or condition label: some 19 received Ad26.COV2.S at low or high dose, single or two shots; several received placebo; per-sample allocation not given. Repertoires of vaccine and placebo recipients were sequenced from samples taken on day 63 after the first injection. Libraries were built with the immunoSEQ multiplex PCR assay. TCRdb took over this immuneACCESS table, retaining in-frame rearrangements with V and J assigned. Such tables are incomplete; in checked studies, under half of the missing clones stem from an unresolved V gene, and the remainder is unexplained. In all, the sample holds some 300,000 clones, and approximately 86% of those were seen once. The ten largest clones add up to 2.1% of the sample.

Sequencing used peripheral blood, obtained in a trial of Ad26.COV2.S vaccine versus placebo. The receptors come from a person between 18 and 59 years old who received the Ad26.COV2.S COVID-19 vaccine or a placebo.

This clone was counted a single time. The V and J genes are TRBV7-2 and TRBJ1-1, with D tentatively TRBD1 (5 bases). V gave up 5 bases and J gave up 4 bases, with 11 bases separating them. This CDR3 contains 13 residues. Germline lookup yields CDR1 SGHTA and CDR2 FQGNSA. The CDR3 DNA sequence: TGTGCCAGCAGCCCCACCGGGGGCACTGAAGCTTTCTTT. Protein sequence: CASSPTGGTEAFF.

This chain joins TRBV7-2 and TRBJ1-1; 12 positions agree with TRBD1. V was clipped by 2 bases and J by 6 bases; unmatched bases: 10. CDR1 and CDR2 from the germline V gene are SGHTA and FQGNSA. CDR3 size: 17 residues. CDR3 in amino acids: CASSLWGPGTGGSEAFF. CDR3 coding DNA: TGTGCCAGCAGCTTATGGGGACCCGGGACAGGGGGCTCTGAAGCTTTCTTT.

In this sample, this clone turned up once. CDR3 amino acids: CASSKVSGISYNEQFF. CDR3 nucleotides: TGTGCCAGCAGCAAAGTATCCGGGATCTCCTACAATGAGCAGTTCTTC. The J gene is TRBJ2-1, the V gene TRBV21-1; the D call in the table, TRBD2, was not verified against the DNA. TRBV21-1 is recorded as a pseudogene. This CDR3 is 16 amino acids long.

The chain combines TRBV6-2 or TRBV6-3 with TRBJ1-1, with TRBD1 identical over 11 bases. The ends lost 2 bases at V and 11 bases at J; junction bases unmatched: 4. The CDR3 loop spans 13 amino acids. Germline values: CDR1 MNHEY, CDR2 SVGEGT. The CDR3 is CASSYGTGGSAFF. The CDR3 nucleotides are TGTGCCAGCAGTTACGGGACAGGGGGTTCCGCTTTCTTT.

The chain links TRBV5-1 to TRBJ1-1, with TRBD1 matching over 12 bases. Trimming at V came to 3 bases and at J to 6 bases, leaving 6 bases not matched to a gene. The CDR3 totals 15 residues. In germline, CDR1 is SGHRS, CDR2 YFSETQ. CDR3 nucleotide sequence: TGCGCCAGCAGCTGGGGACAGGGGGCAGGGGCTGAAGCTTTCTTT. Translating it yields CASSWGQGAGAEAFF.

The chain links TRBV25-1 to TRBJ1-2; possibly TRBD1 for D (6 bases). The CDR3 runs to 14 residues. Germline CDR1 MGHDK, CDR2 SYGVNS. The V end lost 2 bases, the J end lost 7 bases, and 14 bases lay between the germline ends. This CDR3 is CASSEHKIGGGYTF. CDR3 nucleotide sequence: TGTGCCAGCAGTGAACATAAGATAGGGGGTGGCTACACCTTC.

A note on this clone: In the same sample, other DNA sequences code for this CDR3. The rearrangement links TRBV5-1 to TRBJ2-7, with a possible D match to TRBD2 (5 bases). The CDR3 extends over 13 amino acids. CDR1 is SGHRS, CDR2 YFSETQ, per germline. The V end lost 0 bases, the J end lost 3 bases, and 7 bases lay between the germline ends. The CDR3 spells CASSLAGIYEQYF. CDR3 coding DNA: TGCGCCAGCAGCTTGGCCGGGATCTACGAGCAGTACTTC.

The chain joins TRBV9 to TRBJ1-2, with D possibly matching TRBD1 (5 bases). The CDR3 sequence is 15 residues long. The germline gives CDR1 SGDLS, CDR2 YYNGEE. Trimming removed 4 bases from V and 4 bases from J, with 17 bases in between. The CDR3 spells CASSPGDEGLYGYTF. The DNA of the CDR3 is TGTGCCAGCAGCCCGGGGGACGAAGGTCTCTATGGCTACACCTTC.